Presented here are 32 T cell receptor beta chains from one specimen sequenced in a study of T cell responses to AZD1222 COVID-19 vaccine. Sequencing used immunoSEQ multiplex PCR; TCRdb keeps in-frame clones, though not all of them. The sample has 120,000 to 150,000 clones; around 88% are singletons. Sequencing was performed on peripheral blood, taken on day 0 of AZD1222 vaccination. The receptors here all came from an adult in good health.

The rearrangement links TRBV6-4 to TRBJ2-3, with 7 bases identical to TRBD2. The V segment lost 2 bases and the J segment 1 base; nucleotides outside the gene matches: 0. The CDR3 loop spans 14 amino acids. The V gene's germline CDR1 is MRHNA and CDR2 SNTAGT. The CDR3 DNA is TGTGCCAGCAGTGACCGGGGGGGCACAGATACGCAGTATTTT. It encodes CASSDRGGTDTQYF.

This chain uses TRBV7-9 with TRBJ1-2, with D maybe TRBD1 (5 bases). From germline, CDR1 is SEHNR and CDR2 FQNEAQ (reference sequence). The V end was cut by 3 bases, the J end by 3 bases, with 8 bases between. The CDR3 contains 13 residues. In DNA form, the CDR3 reads TGTGCCAGCAGCTTGCAGACAGACTATGGCTACACCTTC. Translating gives CASSLQTDYGYTF.

This clone showed up just a few times. The chain couples TRBV7-2 to TRBJ1-3, with 7 bases matching TRBD1. Germline CDR1 is SGHTA and CDR2 is FQGNSA. The V and J ends lost 5 bases and 7 bases, in that order; junction bases with no gene match: 11. The CDR3 runs to 15 residues. CDR3 DNA sequence: TGTGCCAGCAGCACAGGGACAGCCCAAGGCAACACCATATATTTT. Its translation is CASSTGTAQGNTIYF.

The V and J genes are TRBV4-3 and TRBJ1-1, with unresolved D. V shed 0 bases and J shed 1 base, with 9 bases lying between them. Germline assignment: CDR1 LGHNA and CDR2 YSLEER. CDR3 length equals 15 residues. In DNA form, the CDR3 reads TGCGCCAGCAGCCAAGAACCCTCAGCGAACACTGAAGCTTTCTTT. This sequence encodes CASSQEPSANTEAFF.

This clone was detected only once. The chain recombines TRBV30 with TRBJ1-2; unclear D gene. V was cut by 4 bases and J by 8 bases, with 17 bases left in between. Germline assignment: CDR1 GTSNPN and CDR2 SVGIG (reference sequence). CDR3 size: 13 residues. In DNA, the CDR3 is TGTGCCTGGACAGGTCAGGTGCTCTGGGGCTACACCTTC. Its protein product is CAWTGQVLWGYTF.

This chain uses TRBV19 with TRBJ1-4; D gene ambiguous. V was shortened by 5 bases and J by 3 bases, with 13 bases between the two germline ends. This CDR3 spans 15 amino acids. Germline loops: CDR1 LNHDA, CDR2 SQIVND (reference sequence). The CDR3 nucleotides are TGTGCCAGTAGTGACGGCGGGAGGGCTAATGAAAAACTGTTTTTT. Translated: CASSDGGRANEKLFF.

In its sample, this clone was seen once. The rearrangement joins TRBV14 to TRBJ2-7, with D hard to call. This CDR3 comprises 12 residues. The V end lost 1 base, the J end lost 6 bases, and 7 bases lay between the germline ends. Germline V gene lookup returns CDR1 SGHDN and CDR2 FVKESK. The chain's CDR3 is CASSQVPSEQYF. CDR3 nucleotide sequence: TGTGCCAGCAGCCAAGTTCCGTCCGAGCAGTACTTC.

The chain recombines TRBV2 with TRBJ1-5; the D gene is possibly TRBD1 (5 bases). Trimming shortened V by 6 bases and J by 2 bases, and 11 bases separated the two germline ends. Per germline, CDR1 SNHLY and CDR2 FYNNEI. The CDR3 length is 14 residues. The CDR3 DNA follows: TGTGCCAGCAGGAAAGGGGAGGGCAATCAGCCCCAGCATTTT. Amino acid sequence: CASRKGEGNQPQHF.

V usage is TRBV5-4 and J usage is TRBJ2-7; 7 nucleotides align to TRBD2. From germline, CDR1 is SGHNT and CDR2 YYREEE (reference sequence). This CDR3 has 14 amino acids. Trimming took 4 bases from V and 0 from J; bases not matched to a gene: 4. In DNA form, the CDR3 reads TGTGCCAGCAGCGCGGGAGTCAGCTCCTACGAGCAGTACTTC. Translation gives CASSAGVSSYEQYF.

The J gene is TRBJ2-7, the V gene TRBV7-2; 7 bases map to TRBD1. This CDR3 is 15 amino acids long. V trimming: 5 bases; J trimming: 4 bases; junction bases outside the gene matches: 11. Germline values: CDR1 SGHTA, CDR2 FQGNSA. CDR3 loop: CASSRDSTGLYEQYF. The DNA of the CDR3 is TGTGCCAGCAGCCGGGACAGCACCGGGTTGTACGAGCAGTACTTC.

Comments on this clone: The same CDR3 can be traced to other DNA sequences in this sample. The chain carries TRBV6-5 and TRBJ2-3; D uncertain. Trimming left V 0 bases short and J 5 bases short, with 3 bases between. Germline V gene sequence: CDR1 MNHEY, CDR2 SVGAGI. CDR3 length: 12 residues. The CDR3 protein is CASSYSGDTQYF. CDR3 coding DNA: TGTGCCAGCAGTTACTCCGGAGATACGCAGTATTTT.

The chain couples TRBV2 to TRBJ1-2; no clear D. This CDR3 contains 12 residues. Germline-derived CDR1 and CDR2 are SNHLY and FYNNEI. V was clipped by 7 bases and J by 5 bases, with 11 bases between them. The CDR3 DNA reads as TGTGCCAGCAACGAGGATAATTATGGCTACACCTTC. Translating it yields CASNEDNYGYTF.

The rearrangement joins TRBV20-1 to TRBJ2-5, with TRBD2 identical over 10 bases. Germline CDR1 DFQATT, CDR2 SNEGSKA (reference sequence). Trimming at V came to 3 bases and at J to 3 bases, leaving 10 bases not matched to a gene. The CDR3 consists of 16 residues. CDR3 sequence reads: CSASTSGALGKETQYF. Here the CDR3 DNA reads TGCAGTGCTAGTACTAGCGGGGCACTTGGGAAAGAGACCCAGTACTTC.

Only a few counts were recorded for this clone. J is TRBJ2-7 and V is TRBV10-3; D not certain. Per germline, CDR1 ENHRY and CDR2 SYGVKD. The V end lost 3 bases, the J end lost 0 bases, and 12 bases lay between the germline ends. The CDR3 contains 15 residues. CDR3 sequence: CAISDPGAISYEQYF. CDR3 sequence (DNA): TGTGCCATCAGTGATCCAGGAGCAATCTCCTACGAGCAGTACTTC.

Regarding this clone: The junction does not match germline at one end; this may be a read error. The chain couples TRBV3-1 (or the pseudogene TRBV3-2) to TRBJ2-1; 11 nucleotides align to TRBD2. CDR1 and CDR2 (germline): LGHDT, YNNKEL (reference sequence). The CDR3 length is 18 residues. The CDR3 spells CASSPWASGGYSFNEQFF. The DNA for the CDR3 is TGTGCCAGCAGCCCCTGGGCTAGCGGGGGGTACTCCTTCAATGAGCAGTTCTTC.

This sequence joins TRBV2 and TRBJ1-2; D is ambiguous. Trimming removed 4 bases from V and 1 base from J, with 13 bases in between. The CDR3 has 15 amino acids. The germline gives CDR1 SNHLY, CDR2 FYNNEI. The CDR3 bases are TGTGCCAGCAGTGCATCGGGCGCAATTAACTATGGCTACACCTTC. It specifies CASSASGAINYGYTF.

The rearrangement joins TRBV4-2 to TRBJ1-4, with D hard to call. V lost 3 bases, J lost 0 bases, and 14 bases lay in between. There are 17 residues in the CDR3. CDR1 LGHNA and CDR2 YNFKEQ come from the germline V gene. The CDR3 DNA follows: TGTGCCAGCAGCCACGCGTCGAACATCGCAACTAATGAAAAACTGTTTTTT. Protein product: CASSHASNIATNEKLFF.

V and J are TRBV19 and TRBJ2-7; 9 bases agree with TRBD1. The CDR3 contains 16 residues. With V trimmed by 6 bases and J by 0 bases, 9 bases remained unmatched. Germline assignment: CDR1 LNHDA and CDR2 SQIVND (reference sequence). CDR3 protein: CASSRAGTGPSYEQYF. In nucleotides, the CDR3 is TGTGCCAGTAGCCGTGCCGGGACAGGGCCCTCCTACGAGCAGTACTTC.

The chain uses TRBV30 and TRBJ2-3; D is unclear. CDR1 and CDR2 from the germline V gene are GTSNPN and SVGIG (reference sequence). Trimming cost V 2 bases and J 2 bases, with 5 bases left between them. The CDR3 contains 12 residues. The DNA of the CDR3 is TGTGCCTGGAGTACCCCCACAGATACGCAGTATTTT. Translation: CAWSTPTDTQYF.

The V and J genes are TRBV27 and TRBJ1-1; no reliable D call. CDR1 and CDR2 from the germline V gene are MNHEY and SMNVEV (reference sequence). V was cut by 3 bases and J by 0 bases, with 8 bases left in between. This CDR3 has 14 residues. CDR3 DNA: TGTGCCAGCAGTTTCATGGGCCTGAACACTGAAGCTTTCTTT. Translation: CASSFMGLNTEAFF.

The gene calls are TRBV6-2 or TRBV6-3 and TRBJ1-5; D gene ambiguous. Per the germline V gene, CDR1 is MNHEY and CDR2 is SVGEGT. The CDR3 contains 14 residues. Trimming shortened V by 5 bases and J by 1 base, and 9 bases separated the two germline ends. CDR3 coding DNA: TGTGCCAGCAGTACCGGATTCAGCAATCAGCCCCAGCATTTT. The encoded protein is CASSTGFSNQPQHF.

The chain has TRBV5-1 and TRBJ2-7, with D possibly matching TRBD2 (7 bases). Germline assignment: CDR1 SGHRS and CDR2 YFSETQ. This CDR3 comprises 16 residues. V lost 3 bases and J lost 10, with 26 bases in between. CDR3: CASSSPSPGGAPRQYF. CDR3 coding DNA: TGCGCCAGCAGCTCCCCTTCACCGGGGGGCGCCCCCCGTCAGTACTTC.

This chain links TRBV2 with TRBJ2-5; 8 bases fit TRBD2. V shed 5 bases, J shed 3 bases, and the junction held 11 bases outside the gene matches. CDR1 and CDR2 from the germline V gene are SNHLY and FYNNEI. The CDR3 loop spans 16 amino acids. CDR3 amino acids: CASSPGLASRKETQYF. Here the CDR3 DNA reads TGTGCCAGCAGTCCCGGACTAGCCAGCCGGAAAGAGACCCAGTACTTC.

The chain employs TRBV19 and TRBJ1-6; 7 bases line up with TRBD1. Per the germline V gene, CDR1 is LNHDA and CDR2 is SQIVND (reference sequence). J was trimmed by 16 bases and V by 7 bases; bases with no gene match: 16. This CDR3 is 14 amino acids long. The DNA for the CDR3 is TGTGCCAGTAACACCGGGACAGAGGGTGGATCTCTCCACTTT. Its protein product is CASNTGTEGGSLHF.

This rearrangement joins TRBV9 to TRBJ1-1; maybe TRBD1 (5 bases). In germline, CDR1 is SGDLS, CDR2 YYNGEE. This CDR3 comprises 15 residues. V was clipped by 0 bases and J by 1 base, with 10 bases between them. In DNA form, the CDR3 reads TGTGCCAGCAGCGTAGCTGGGACCCAGAACACTGAAGCTTTCTTT. Amino acid sequence: CASSVAGTQNTEAFF.

The rearrangement uses TRBV10-3 and TRBJ2-3; 7 nucleotides agree with TRBD2. Trimming took 6 bases from V and 1 from J; bases not matched to a gene: 13. The length of the CDR3 is 17 residues. The germline V gene encodes CDR1 ENHRY and CDR2 SYGVKD. CDR3 DNA sequence: TGTGCCATCAGCGGAGGGGAGGGCCGGGTAGGCACAGATACGCAGTATTTT. Translated: CAISGGEGRVGTDTQYF.

The DNA of the CDR3 is TGTGCCAGCAGAAAGGGCCAGGGGGTGCCCGGGGAGCTGTTTTTT. Translating gives CASRKGQGVPGELFF. The V call is TRBV28, the J call TRBJ2-2; 7 bases map to TRBD1. Germline CDR1 is MDHEN and CDR2 is SYDVKM. There are 15 residues in the CDR3. V dropped 6 bases and J dropped 6; count of bases not matched to a gene: 10.

The genes are TRBV5-8 and TRBJ2-7; D gene uncertain. CDR1 SGHTS and CDR2 YDEGEE come from the germline V gene. The CDR3 has 15 amino acids. The ends were cut back, 4 bases at V and 0 bases at J, with 14 bases in the middle. In DNA form, the CDR3 reads TGTGCCAGCAGCCCGAGCAGGACCCTCTCCTACGAGCAGTACTTC. Translating it yields CASSPSRTLSYEQYF.

V gene TRBV5-1 combines with J gene TRBJ1-4; perhaps TRBD1 as D (5 bases). The CDR3 covers 16 residues. Germline V gives CDR1 SGHRS, CDR2 YFSETQ. Deletions cut 2 bases from V and 3 bases from J, with 14 bases between. The CDR3 protein is CASSFNPRASNEKLFF. In nucleotides, the CDR3 is TGCGCCAGCAGCTTCAACCCCAGGGCCTCTAATGAAAAACTGTTTTTT.

V gene TRBV6-5 combines with J gene TRBJ1-4; the D gene is possibly TRBD1 (6 bases). CDR1 is MNHEY and CDR2 is SVGAGI in the germline V gene. The CDR3 spans 14 residues. Trimming took off 6 bases at V and 3 bases at J, with 11 bases between the two ends. CDR3 sequence: CASRDSSSNEKLFF. CDR3 coding DNA: TGTGCCAGCAGGGACAGTAGTTCTAATGAAAAACTGTTTTTT.

This clone was seen a single time. This chain uses TRBV19 with TRBJ1-1; D unclear. The CDR3 is made up of 14 amino acids. CDR1 is LNHDA, CDR2 SQIVND, per germline (reference sequence). Trimming took 1 base from V and 2 from J, leaving 8 bases between them. The CDR3 sequence: CASSIAGGNTEAFF. CDR3 coding DNA: TGTGCCAGTAGTATAGCCGGCGGAAACACTGAAGCTTTCTTT.

The CDR3: CASSRTGLYEQYF. As DNA, the CDR3 is TGTGCCAGCAGCCGAACAGGGCTCTACGAGCAGTACTTC. The chain has TRBV5-4 and TRBJ2-7; possible D gene TRBD1, 6 bases. CDR3 length: 13 amino acids. Germline V lookup: CDR1 SGHNT, CDR2 YYREEE (reference sequence). Trimming removed 4 bases at V and 3 bases at J, with 11 bases between.